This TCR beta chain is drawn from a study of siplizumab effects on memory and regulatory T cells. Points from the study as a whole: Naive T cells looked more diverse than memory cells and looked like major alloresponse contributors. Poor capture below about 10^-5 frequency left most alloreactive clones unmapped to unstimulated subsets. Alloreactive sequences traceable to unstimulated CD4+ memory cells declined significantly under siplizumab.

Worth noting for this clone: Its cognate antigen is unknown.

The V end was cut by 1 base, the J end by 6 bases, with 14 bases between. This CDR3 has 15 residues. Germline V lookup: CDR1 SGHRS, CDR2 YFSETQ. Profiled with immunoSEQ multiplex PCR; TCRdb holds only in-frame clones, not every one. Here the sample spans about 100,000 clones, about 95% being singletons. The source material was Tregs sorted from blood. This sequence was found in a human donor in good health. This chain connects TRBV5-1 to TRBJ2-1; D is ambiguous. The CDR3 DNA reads TGCGCCAGCAGCTTGAGTGGGTGGATACGCAATGAGCAGTTCTTC. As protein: CASSLSGWIRNEQFF. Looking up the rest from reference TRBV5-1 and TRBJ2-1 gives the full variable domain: KAGVTQTPRYLIKTRGQQVTLSCSPISGHRSVSWYQQTPGQGLQFLFEYFSETQRNKGNFPGRFSGRQFSNSRSEMNVSTLELGDSALYLCASSLSGWIRNEQFFGPGTRLTVL.